This T cell receptor (beta chain) comes out of a study of shared clonotypes between healthy human individuals. Germline V CDR1 and CDR2: SEHNR, FQNEAQ (reference sequence). The V end lost 7 bases, the J end lost 3 bases, and 24 bases lay between the germline ends. There are 17 residues in the CDR3. Overall study findings and caveats: Naive CD4 clonotypes overlapped across a handful of donors at approximately 5.3%.

Method: immunoSEQ multiplex PCR; TCRdb's copy keeps in-frame clones and lacks some. This sample yields about a million clones, of which 60% to 80% are seen a single time; 0.89% belongs to the top ten. Concerning this clone itself: Its antigen is currently unknown.

This receptor was obtained from a man aged 18 to 35 in good health. Some clones in this sample may be carry-over from other donors' samples. V usage is TRBV7-9 and J usage is TRBJ1-1, with TRBD1 as a possible D gene (6 bases). Sample: memory CD4+ T cells from PBMCs. Described subset: CD45RA-negative fraction. DNA of the CDR3: TGTGCCAGCATCCGGGGGCGCAGGCAGAGTGGTGACACTGAAGCTTTCTTT. Its translation: CASIRGRRQSGDTEAFF. Filled out from reference TRBV7-9 and TRBJ1-1, the complete variable domain reads DTGVSQNPRHKITKRGQNVTFRCDPISEHNRLYWYRQTLGQGPEFLTYFQNEAQLEKSRLLSDRFSAERPKGSFSTLEIQRTEQGDSAMYLCASIRGRRQSGDTEAFFGQGTRLTVV.